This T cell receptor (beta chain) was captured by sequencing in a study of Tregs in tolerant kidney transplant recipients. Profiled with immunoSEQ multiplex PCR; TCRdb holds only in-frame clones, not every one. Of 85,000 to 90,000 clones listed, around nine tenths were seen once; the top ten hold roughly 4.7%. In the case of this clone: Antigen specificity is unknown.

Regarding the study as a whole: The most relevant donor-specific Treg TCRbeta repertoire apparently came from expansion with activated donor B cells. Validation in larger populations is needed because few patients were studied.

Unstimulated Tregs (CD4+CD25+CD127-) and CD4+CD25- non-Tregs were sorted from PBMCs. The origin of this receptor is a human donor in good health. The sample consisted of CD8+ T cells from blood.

For the CDR3, the DNA is TGTGCCAGCAGTACCTCGGGACAGGGGGTATCTGAAGCTTTCTTT. Its translation is CASSTSGQGVSEAFF. V usage is TRBV6-5 and J usage is TRBJ1-1, with 11 bases aligning to TRBD1. With 5 bases clipped from V and 6 bases from J, the junction kept 8 bases outside the gene matches. Germline V lookup: CDR1 MNHEY, CDR2 SVGAGI. There are 15 residues in the CDR3.